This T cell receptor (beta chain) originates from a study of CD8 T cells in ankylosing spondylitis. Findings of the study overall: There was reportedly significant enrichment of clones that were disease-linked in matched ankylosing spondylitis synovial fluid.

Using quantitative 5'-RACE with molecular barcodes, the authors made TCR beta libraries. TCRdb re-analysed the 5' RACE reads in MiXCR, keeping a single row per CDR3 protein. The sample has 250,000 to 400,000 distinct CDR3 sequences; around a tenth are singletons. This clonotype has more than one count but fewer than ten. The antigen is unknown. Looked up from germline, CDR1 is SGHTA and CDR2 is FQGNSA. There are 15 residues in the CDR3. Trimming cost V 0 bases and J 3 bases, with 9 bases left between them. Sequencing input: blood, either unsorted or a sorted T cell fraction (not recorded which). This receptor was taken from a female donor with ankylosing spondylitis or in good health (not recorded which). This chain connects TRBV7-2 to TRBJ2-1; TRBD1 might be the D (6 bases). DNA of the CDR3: TGTGCCAGCAGCTTAGCGGCGGACAGCTACAATGAGCAGTTCTTC. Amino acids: CASSLAADSYNEQFF. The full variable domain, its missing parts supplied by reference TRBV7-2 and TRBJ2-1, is GAGVSQSPSNKVTEKGKDVELRCDPISGHTALYWYRQSLGQGLEFLIYFQGNSAPDKSGLPSDRFSAERTGGSVSTLTIQRTQQEDSAVYLCASSLAADSYNEQFFGPGTRLTVL.